This T cell receptor beta chain was observed in a study of metastatic and nonmetastatic thyroid tumors. In its sample, this clone was seen many times. With MiXCR, TCRdb called clones anew from the PCR reads. The table lists roughly 65,000 clones, 14% of them singletons. The V gene lost 0 bases and the J gene lost 7 bases, with 10 bases spanning the gap. There are 13 residues in the CDR3. CDR1 is SGHRS, CDR2 YFSETQ, per germline. All patients reached thyroid surgery having received no treatment beforehand. Sequenced input: blood. The origin of this receptor is a male donor with papillary thyroid cancer or a benign thyroid nodule (not recorded which). Some clones in this sample may be carry-over from other donors' samples. The chain couples TRBV5-1 to TRBJ1-2; D is perhaps TRBD1 (5 bases). The CDR3 sequence: CASSLGGDFGYTF. The CDR3 DNA follows: TGCGCCAGCAGCTTGGGGGGGGACTTTGGCTACACCTTC.